This TCR beta chain was recovered during a study of shared clonotypes between healthy human individuals (dated by TCRdb to between 2020 and 2021). Regarding the research as a whole: A few men and two women, aged 18 to 49 years, made up the cohort. For each donor, CD4 naive and CD4 memory were each run on three plates, CD8 naive on two plates, and CD8 memory on one plate. To increase sequencing depth and limit assay-specific biases, different laboratories used diverse techniques to prepare libraries and sequence TCR repertoires. To estimate repertoire size and how much clonotypes are shared between individuals, the study performed deep sequencing of blood TCR repertoires from a handful of healthy adults. Between about 0.94 and 8.9 billion PBMCs per donor were obtained by leukapheresis.

The paper's findings and limits, for the study overall: Only blood was sampled, and tissue TCR repertoires likely differ from those in blood. When a handful of donors were compared, the shared fraction of clonotypes was about 5% for naive CD4, approximately 3.5% for naive CD8, 2% to 2.5% for memory CD4, and under 0.5% for memory CD8. Larger estimated clonotype richness was generally found for naive subsets than for memory subsets. Even with the large sequencing depth, rarefaction of the sorted-subset datasets indicated that sequencing was incomplete. Pairwise subsampling indicated that sequencing depth was expected to affect the degree of clonotype sharing among donors. Compared with non-shared clonotypes, the clonotypes found in all four sorted-subset donors had higher generation probabilities. Because the study included a small number of donors, the genetic and exposure-history diversity represented was limited.

A remark on this clone: The target of this receptor is not known. Per-base quality was not reported, and no clone a single base away is much larger than it.

CD8 naive samples were obtained by positive selection for CCR7 among CD45RO-negative cells, yielding a CD45RA+CCR7+ population from which TemRA cells were excluded. Donors were healthy HIV-negative adults with no recently reported acute infections or vaccinations. Every donor was a Caucasian adult residing in Nashville, Tennessee, USA. Blood was collected by leukapheresis, and PBMCs were isolated by Ficoll-Histopaque density gradient centrifugation and then cryopreserved in liquid nitrogen vapor phase. Purity and quantity of every magnetically sorted T cell population were checked by analytical flow cytometry. Genomic DNA was isolated from each sorted fraction and quantified by UV absorbance on a Nanodrop 2000c. Using the deep immunoSEQ assay, TCR CDR3 regions were amplified from genomic DNA by multiplex PCR. For each cell subset, the extracted genomic DNA was distributed evenly across all wells of several immunoSEQ 96-well plates, and each plate served as one replicate. For sorted subsets, each replicate PCR was loaded with 150 to 250 ng genomic DNA, equivalent to roughly 30,000 T cell genomes. Purified libraries were measured with a Qubit 3.0 fluorometer, size-checked on a Bioanalyzer 2100, and measured again with the KAPA Library Quantification kit. Every immunoSEQ 96-well plate was sequenced on a dedicated single-read 150-cycle Illumina NextSeq 550 flow cell. The published analysis was carried out like this. Because only junctional sequences without quality scores were contained in the immunoSEQ output, filtering matching that applied to full-length reads could not be performed. Sequences were annotated with PyIR, a Python wrapper for IgBLAST v1.9, and V/J genes and CDR3 were assigned using IMGT germline references. Any read was removed if the V/J assignment was weak (E-value above 1e-6), the CDR3 was missing, or the read contained stop codons, out-of-frame junctions, or ambiguous translated residues. V3J clonotypes were defined as sequences sharing the same inferred V gene, J gene, and CDR3 amino acid sequence. The percentage overlap between two repertoires was calculated by dividing the number of shared unique clonotypes by the size of the smaller repertoire. RTK rarefaction, the Chao1 estimator, and Recon v2.1 estimates of unobserved clonotypes were used to assess repertoire richness. Generation probabilities for all TCRbeta clonotypes obtained by the gDNA method from a handful of donors were computed using OLGA. The table comes from immuneACCESS by way of TCRdb, which keeps in-frame sequences with V and J called. Part of the clones is missing from these tables; in studies checked, under half for an unresolved V gene and the rest for unknown reasons. The V and J calls and clone size were taken over from that table, and D and trimming were inferred from the DNA. Here the sample has 1.5 million to 2.5 million clones; 85% to 95% occur a single time. Together, the top ten hold 1% to 1.5% of the sample.

The CDR3, cysteine through phenylalanine, is 15 amino acids long. This entry keeps only the CDR3 DNA: 45 bases, framed from base 1. CDR1 and CDR2 are read off the germline V gene (reference sequence) as SEHNR and FQNEAQ. Trimming takes 4 bases from V and 5 bases from J, and the germline ends sit 17 bases apart. The origin of this receptor is a man aged 18 to 30 in good health. The sequencing input was naive CD8+ T cells sorted from blood. According to the study, the label for this sample's cell subset or site signals: CD45RA+CCR7+. The chain is made from TRBV7-9 and TRBJ2-5, with no D gene named confidently. The DNA is as follows: TGTGCCAGCAGCTACCCATCACAGAGCTCTGAGACCCAGTACTTC. Its translation is CASSYPSQSSETQYF.